This passage covers 4 T cell receptor beta chains from one sample sequenced in a study of T cells in Graves' hyperthyroidism and ophthalmopathy. Amplified regions were TCR beta CDR3 sequences from RNA transcripts. With the HTBI primer set, the TCR CDR3 went through a first round of RT-PCR. Each CDR3 protein is one row after TCRdb ran MiXCR on the multiplex PCR reads. In the table there are about 600,000 distinct CDR3 sequences, approximately 16% of which are singletons. Sequenced input: blood. Source of these receptors: a woman aged 40 to 50 with Graves' ophthalmopathy.

This clonotype was seen at least ten times. The genes are TRBV5-1 and TRBJ2-1; D call uncertain. The CDR3 contains 13 residues. Germline assignment: CDR1 SGHRS and CDR2 YFSETQ. V lost 1 base and J 5 bases, leaving 7 bases between the germline ends. CDR3 protein: CASSLPGNNEQFF. DNA of the CDR3: TGCGCCAGCAGCTTGCCGGGTAACAATGAGCAGTTCTTC.

The chain carries TRBV19 and TRBJ2-5; 9 nucleotides agree with TRBD2. V dropped 5 bases and J dropped 2; count of bases not matched to a gene: 12. CDR1 and CDR2 (germline): LNHDA, SQIVND (reference sequence). The CDR3 totals 17 residues. The CDR3 DNA reads TGTGCCAGTAGTCTTTCGGCGGGGGGGGGATTGCAAGAGACCCAGTACTTC. It codes for CASSLSAGGGLQETQYF. Full variable domain (rest looked up from reference TRBV19 and TRBJ2-5): DGGITQSPKYLFRKEGQNVTLSCEQNLNHDAMYWYRQDPGQGLRLIYYSQIVNDFQKGDIAEGYSVSREKKESFPLTVTSAQKNPTAFYLCASSLSAGGGLQETQYFGPGTRLLVL.

This clonotype was detected a few times. The chain links TRBV29-1 to TRBJ2-5; D is perhaps TRBD1 or TRBD2 (5 bases each). There are 14 residues in the CDR3. The V gene's germline CDR1 is SQVTM and CDR2 ANQGSEA. Trimming took off 4 bases at V and 5 bases at J, with 17 bases between the two ends. The CDR3 nucleotides are TGCAGCGTTGTGAGGGGAGCCCTCGGGGAGACCCAGTACTTC. Translation gives CSVVRGALGETQYF.

This rearrangement joins TRBV28 to TRBJ2-7; TRBD1 aligns across 8 bases. The length of the CDR3 is 17 residues. Germline V gene sequence: CDR1 MDHEN, CDR2 SYDVKM. J lost 1 base, V lost 5 bases, and 13 bases had no gene match. The CDR3 nucleotides read TGTGCCAGCAGTCCTCACCTCGACAGGGGTAGGTCCTACGAGCAGTACTTC. This codes for CASSPHLDRGRSYEQYF.